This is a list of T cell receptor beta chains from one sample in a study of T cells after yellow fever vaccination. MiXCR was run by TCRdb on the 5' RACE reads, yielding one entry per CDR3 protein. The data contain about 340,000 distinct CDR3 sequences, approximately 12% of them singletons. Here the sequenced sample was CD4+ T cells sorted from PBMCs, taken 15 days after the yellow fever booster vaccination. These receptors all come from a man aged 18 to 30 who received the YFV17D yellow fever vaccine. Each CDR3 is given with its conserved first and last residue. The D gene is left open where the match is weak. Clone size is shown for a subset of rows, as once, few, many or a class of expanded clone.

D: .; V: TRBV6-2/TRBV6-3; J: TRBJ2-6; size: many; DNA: TGTGCCAGCAGTAGGGGCTCTGGGGCCAACGTCCTGACTTTC; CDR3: CASSRGSGANVLTF
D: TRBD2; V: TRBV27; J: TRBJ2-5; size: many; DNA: TGTGCCAGCAGTTCCCCAGCGGGGGCGGAGGAGACCCAGTACTTC; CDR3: CASSSPAGAEETQYF
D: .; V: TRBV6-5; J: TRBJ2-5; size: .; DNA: TGTGCCAGCAAAAAGGGGGGGGCCCCACAAGAGACCCAGTACTTC; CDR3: CASKKGGAPQETQYF
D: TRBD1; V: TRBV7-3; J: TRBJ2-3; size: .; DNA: TGTGCCAGCAGCACCGGGACAGGGGGCTTTACAGATACGCAGTATTTT; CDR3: CASSTGTGGFTDTQYF
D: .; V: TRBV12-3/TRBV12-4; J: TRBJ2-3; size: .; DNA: TGTGCCAGCACTCCTCCGGGGGCGGACACAGATACGCAGTATTTT; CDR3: CASTPPGADTDTQYF
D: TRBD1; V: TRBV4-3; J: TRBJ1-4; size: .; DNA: TGCGCCAGCAGCCAAGAGACGACAGGGCCCATTTCAACTAATGAAAAACTGTTTTTT; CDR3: CASSQETTGPISTNEKLFF
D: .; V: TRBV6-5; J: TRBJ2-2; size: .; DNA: TGTGCCAGCAAGACGCGGGGGACATTAACCGGGGAGCTGTTTTTT; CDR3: CASKTRGTLTGELFF
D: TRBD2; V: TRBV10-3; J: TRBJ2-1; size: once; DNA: TGTGCCATCAGAATAAGCGGGGGGGCCCCCCCCAATGAGCTGTTCTTC; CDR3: CAIRISGGAPPNELFF
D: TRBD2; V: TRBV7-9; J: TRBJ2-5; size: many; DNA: TGTGCCAGCAGCTGGGGGGGGGAGGAGACCCAGTACTTC; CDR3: CASSWGGEETQYF
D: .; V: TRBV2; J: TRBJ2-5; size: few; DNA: TGTGCCAGCAGTGAAGCCAGCGGAGGGGAGACCCAGTACTTC; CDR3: CASSEASGGETQYF
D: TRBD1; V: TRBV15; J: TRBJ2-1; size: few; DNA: TGTGCCACCAGCAGTGCGCTGGGAAGCAGGGGGTTTTACAATGAGCAGTTCTTC; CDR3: CATSSALGSRGFYNEQFF
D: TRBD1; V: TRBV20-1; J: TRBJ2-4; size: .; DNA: TGCAGTGCTACACTCCCGGGACAGGCCAAAAACATTCAGTACTTC; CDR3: CSATLPGQAKNIQYF
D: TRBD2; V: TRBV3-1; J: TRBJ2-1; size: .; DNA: TGTGCCAGCAGCCGAAGCGGGGGGGCTTGGAATGAGCAGTTCTTC; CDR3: CASSRSGGAWNEQFF
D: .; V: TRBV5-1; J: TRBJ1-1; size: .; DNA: TGCGCCAGCAGCCAGCTGATATTAGGGAGCACTGAAGCTTTCTTT; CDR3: CASSQLILGSTEAFF
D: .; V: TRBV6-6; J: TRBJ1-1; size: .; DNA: TGTGCCAGTAAGGGGGGGATTTTCACTGAAGCTTTCTTT; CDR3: CASKGGIFTEAFF
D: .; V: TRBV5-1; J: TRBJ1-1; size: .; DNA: TGCGCCAGCAGCTTGGACCATAACACTGAAGCTTTCTTT; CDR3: CASSLDHNTEAFF
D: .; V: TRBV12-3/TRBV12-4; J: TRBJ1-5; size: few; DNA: TGTGCCAGCAGTTTCGTTCGAGGGCCCCAGCATTTT; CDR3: CASSFVRGPQHF
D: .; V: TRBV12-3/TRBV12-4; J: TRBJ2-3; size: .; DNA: TGTGCCAGCAGTTTCATCGGGGTAGGCACAGATACGCAGTATTTT; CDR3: CASSFIGVGTDTQYF
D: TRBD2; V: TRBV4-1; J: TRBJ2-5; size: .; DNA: TGCGCCAGCAGCCAAGATAAGCTAGCGGGAGCTCAGGGGGAGACCCAGTACTTC; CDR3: CASSQDKLAGAQGETQYF
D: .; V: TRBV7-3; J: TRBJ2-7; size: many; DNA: TGTGCCAGCAGCTTGGCCCAGGGGAGCGAGCAGTACTTC; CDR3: CASSLAQGSEQYF
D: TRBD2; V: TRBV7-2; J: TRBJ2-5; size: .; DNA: TGTGCCAGCAGCTTTTCCGGACTAGCGGGGGAGACCCAGTACTTC; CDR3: CASSFSGLAGETQYF
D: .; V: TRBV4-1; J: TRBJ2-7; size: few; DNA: TGCGCCAGCAGCCAAGCGTTGCGCAGGGAGACCTACGAGCAGTACTTC; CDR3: CASSQALRRETYEQYF
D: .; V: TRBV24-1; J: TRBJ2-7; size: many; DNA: TGTGCCACCAGTGATTTGCCTGCGGGGTTTACGGAGCAGTACTTC; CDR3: CATSDLPAGFTEQYF
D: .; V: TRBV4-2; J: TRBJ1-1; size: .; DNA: TGTGCCAGCAGCCAAGACCAAACGGGGGATTCTGGCGCTTTCTTT; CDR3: CASSQDQTGDSGAFF
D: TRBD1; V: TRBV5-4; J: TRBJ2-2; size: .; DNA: TGTGCCAGCAGCTTGGCGTCGACAGGGCGGAATGGGCTGTTTTTT; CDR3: CASSLASTGRNGLFF
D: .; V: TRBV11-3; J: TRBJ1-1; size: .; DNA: TGTGCCAGCAGCACACTCGGGGGCGAAGCTTTCTTT; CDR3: CASSTLGGEAFF
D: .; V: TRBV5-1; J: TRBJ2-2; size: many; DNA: TGCGCCAGCAGCTTGGGGACAACGAACACCGGGGAGCTGTTTTTT; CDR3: CASSLGTTNTGELFF
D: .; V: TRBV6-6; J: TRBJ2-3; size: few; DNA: TGTGCCAGCACTGAAGGGGATACGCAGTATTTT; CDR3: CASTEGDTQYF
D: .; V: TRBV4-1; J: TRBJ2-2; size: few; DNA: TGCGCCAGCAGCCAGGGGGAAACGAACACCGGGGAGCTGTTTTTT; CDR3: CASSQGETNTGELFF
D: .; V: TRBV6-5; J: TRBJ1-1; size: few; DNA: TGTGCCAGCAGTCGATCCGGGGAGGTGGCTTTCTTT; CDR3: CASSRSGEVAFF
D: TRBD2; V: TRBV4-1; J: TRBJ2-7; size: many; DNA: TGCGCCAGCAGCCAAGAAGGGAAAACTAGCGGGAAAACCGAGCAGTACTTC; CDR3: CASSQEGKTSGKTEQYF